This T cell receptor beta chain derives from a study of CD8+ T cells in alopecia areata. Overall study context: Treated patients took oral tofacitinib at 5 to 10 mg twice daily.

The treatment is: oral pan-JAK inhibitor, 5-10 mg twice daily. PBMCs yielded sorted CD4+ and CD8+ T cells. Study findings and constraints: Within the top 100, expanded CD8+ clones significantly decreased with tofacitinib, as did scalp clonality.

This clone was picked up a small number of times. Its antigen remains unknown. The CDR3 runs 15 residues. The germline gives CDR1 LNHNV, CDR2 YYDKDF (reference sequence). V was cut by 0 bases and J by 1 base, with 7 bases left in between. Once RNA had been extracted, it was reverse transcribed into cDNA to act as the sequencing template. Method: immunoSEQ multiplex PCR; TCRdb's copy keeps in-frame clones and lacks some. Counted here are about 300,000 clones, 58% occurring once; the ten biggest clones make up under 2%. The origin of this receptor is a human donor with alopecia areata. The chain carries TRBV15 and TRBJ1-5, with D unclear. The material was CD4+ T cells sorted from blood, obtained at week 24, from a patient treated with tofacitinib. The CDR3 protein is CATSRDHTSNQPQHF. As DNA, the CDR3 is TGTGCCACCAGCAGAGATCATACCAGCAATCAGCCCCAGCATTTT.